The present T cell receptor beta chain was sequenced within a study of T cells in tuberculosis. For the study at large: In South Africa, adults with active tuberculosis were compared with IGRA-negative and latently infected IGRA-positive adolescents. Blood was taken before or within 7 days of anti-tuberculosis therapy.

Sequenced by immunoSEQ multiplex PCR; TCRdb stores in-frame clones only, minus some. The profile shows about 10,000 clones, 85% to 95% of them singletons. This CDR3 has 15 amino acids. The V gene lost 6 bases and the J gene lost 8 bases, with 19 bases spanning the gap. Germline V CDR1 and CDR2: MNHNY, SVGAGI (reference sequence). The sequence came from an adult with tuberculosis. The sequenced sample consisted of PBMCs. The chain carries TRBV6-6 and TRBJ1-4; D possibly corresponds to TRBD1 (6 bases). CDR3 sequence reads: CASRGKTGTGEKLFF. In DNA form, the CDR3 reads TGTGCCAGCAGGGGTAAGACAGGAACCGGGGAAAAACTGTTTTTT.